The 27 T cell receptor beta chains in this list originate from one sample, sequenced in a study of T cells in localized non-small cell lung cancer. Libraries were prepared by immunoSEQ multiplex PCR; TCRdb keeps only in-frame clonotypes and omits some of them. The repertoire holds fewer than 3,000 clones, with 20% to 30% as singletons. The starting material was lung tumor tissue, obtained before any cancer treatment. The receptors were sampled from a woman aged 35-75 years with stage I lung adenocarcinoma.

This clone was recorded a few times. The chain combines TRBV9 with TRBJ2-5; D call uncertain. CDR1 is SGDLS, CDR2 YYNGEE, per germline. The length of the CDR3 is 14 residues. V was pared by 0 bases and J by 0 bases, with 6 bases between. CDR3 in amino acids: CASSVDMNQETQYF. CDR3 nucleotides: TGTGCCAGCAGCGTAGACATGAACCAAGAGACCCAGTACTTC.

The J gene is TRBJ2-5, the V gene TRBV30; 11 bases match TRBD2. The junction had 9 bases not matched to a gene; V was cut back by 0 bases and J by 3 bases. Germline CDR1 and CDR2: GTSNPN and SVGIG (reference sequence). The CDR3 runs to 17 residues. DNA of the CDR3: TGTGCCTGGAGTGTAGGGGCCCTAGCGGGAGGTGAAGAGACCCAGTACTTC. Translation gives CAWSVGALAGGEETQYF.

This clone counts as medium-sized. This sequence joins TRBV11-3 and TRBJ2-1, with a weak D call TRBD2 (5 bases). The CDR3 spans 15 residues. The ends were cut back, 3 bases at V and 2 bases at J, with 11 bases in the middle. Germline V gene lookup returns CDR1 SGHNT and CDR2 YENEEA. The CDR3 nucleotides are TGTGCCAGCAGCTTGGCCAGCGGTACCTACAATGAGCAGTTCTTC. It codes for CASSLASGTYNEQFF.

This clone was observed a handful of times. The V and J genes are TRBV6-8 and TRBJ1-1, with D possibly TRBD1 on 5 matching bases. Trimming shortened V by 6 bases and J by 8 bases, and 16 bases separated the two germline ends. The CDR3 extends over 13 amino acids. The germline V gene has CDR1 MNHGY and CDR2 SAAAGT. The CDR3 DNA follows: TGTGCCAGCAGCCGGGACCGCGGGTTGGAAGCTTTCTTT. This gives the protein CASSRDRGLEAFF.

This clone is a singleton in its sample. This chain connects TRBV6-8 to TRBJ1-1, with TRBD1 matching over 11 bases. The length of the CDR3 is 13 residues. The V gene end was trimmed by 10 bases and the J gene end by 4 bases; junction bases not matched to a gene: 5. Germline CDR1 MNHGY, CDR2 SAAAGT. The CDR3 protein is CAIAGTGGTEAFF. The CDR3 nucleotides read TGTGCCATTGCCGGGACAGGGGGCACTGAAGCTTTCTTT.

The table lists this clone with a few counts. This sequence joins TRBV11-3 and TRBJ2-1; 16 nucleotides agree with TRBD2. The J segment lost 6 bases and the V segment lost 7 bases, leaving 6 bases of the junction unmatched. This CDR3 has 16 residues. Germline V gene sequence: CDR1 SGHNT, CDR2 YENEEA. CDR3 sequence reads: CASTGTSGRAFNEQFF. Written as DNA, the CDR3 is TGTGCCAGCACCGGGACTAGCGGGAGGGCCTTCAATGAGCAGTTCTTC.

By its share, this clone is medium-sized. The chain is built from TRBV11-3 and TRBJ2-1, with TRBD2 matching 9 bases. The V gene end was trimmed by 1 base and the J gene end by 8 bases; junction bases not matched to a gene: 9. Per the germline V gene, CDR1 is SGHNT and CDR2 is YENEEA. CDR3 size: 16 residues. This CDR3 reads CASSLGGGRAGDEQFF. CDR3 nucleotides: TGTGCCAGCAGCTTAGGTGGCGGGAGGGCCGGGGATGAGCAGTTCTTC.

This clone is categorized as large. The chain is built from TRBV6-8 and TRBJ2-7; D unresolved. Trimming took 7 bases from V and 4 from J, leaving 11 bases between them. Germline V gene sequence: CDR1 MNHGY, CDR2 SAAAGT. This CDR3 is built from 12 residues. The CDR3 DNA reads TGTGCCAGCACCATGAAAGGTTACGAGCAGTACTTC. It specifies CASTMKGYEQYF.

This chain links TRBV19 with TRBJ2-2; 7 bases are a match to TRBD2. V lost 1 base, J lost 5 bases, and 7 bases stayed unmatched. This CDR3 is built from 16 residues. Germline CDR1 and CDR2: LNHDA and SQIVND (reference sequence). The CDR3, as DNA: TGTGCCAGTAGTATAGCCCTGGGACTAACAACCGGGGAGCTGTTTTTT. Its translation is CASSIALGLTTGELFF.

This clone has only a few counts. V is TRBV28 and J is TRBJ1-1, with D perhaps TRBD1 (6 bases). Trimming shortened V by 8 bases and J by 11 bases, and 18 bases separated the two germline ends. The CDR3 spans 12 residues. Germline CDR1 is MDHEN and CDR2 is SYDVKM. The CDR3 protein is CASRTASQWAFF. CDR3 coding DNA: TGTGCCAGCCGGACAGCTTCCCAATGGGCTTTCTTT.

By share, this clone ranks as medium-sized. The chain recombines TRBV11-3 with TRBJ1-1, with no clear D. Germline lookup yields CDR1 SGHNT and CDR2 YENEEA. The V gene lost 5 bases and the J gene lost 5 bases, with 15 bases spanning the gap. The CDR3 is made up of 14 amino acids. The CDR3 here is CASSVGRIGTEAFF. The CDR3, as DNA: TGTGCCAGCAGCGTAGGGAGGATCGGAACTGAAGCTTTCTTT.

The J gene is TRBJ2-3, the V gene TRBV19; 16 bases map to TRBD2. In germline, CDR1 is LNHDA, CDR2 SQIVND (reference sequence). V trimming: 5 bases; J trimming: 2 bases; junction bases outside the gene matches: 4. The CDR3 totals 17 residues. The CDR3 DNA reads TGTGCCAGTAGTTCGGGACTAGCGGGAGGGGACACAGATACGCAGTATTTT. Translating gives CASSSGLAGGDTDTQYF. The whole variable domain, filled in from reference TRBV19 and TRBJ2-3, reads DGGITQSPKYLFRKEGQNVTLSCEQNLNHDAMYWYRQDPGQGLRLIYYSQIVNDFQKGDIAEGYSVSREKKESFPLTVTSAQKNPTAFYLCASSSGLAGGDTDTQYFGPGTRLTVL.

The V and J genes are TRBV29-1 and TRBJ2-5; D remains ambiguous. This CDR3 is built from 12 residues. Germline assignment: CDR1 SQVTM and CDR2 ANQGSEA. V was cut by 5 bases and J by 4 bases, with 11 bases left in between. The CDR3 coding sequence is TGCAGCGTTCGACGGGTTGGAGAGACCCAGTACTTC. Translating it yields CSVRRVGETQYF.

The rearrangement links TRBV19 to TRBJ1-2; the match to TRBD1 covers 8 bases. The CDR3 length is 16 residues. The germline V gene encodes CDR1 LNHDA and CDR2 SQIVND (reference sequence). J was trimmed by 1 base and V by 0 bases; bases with no gene match: 4. The CDR3 protein is CASSIDGTGVNYGYTF. The CDR3 DNA reads as TGTGCCAGTAGTATAGACGGGACAGGCGTTAACTATGGCTACACCTTC.

A few counts support this clone. V usage is TRBV6-7 and J usage is TRBJ1-2; unclear D gene. TRBV6-7 is flagged as an ORF with uncertain function. This CDR3 is built from 11 residues. Trimming took off 6 bases at V and 8 bases at J, with 10 bases between the two ends. DNA of the CDR3: TGTGCCAGCAGCGATACACAGGGCTACACCTTC. It is translated as CASSDTQGYTF.

The chain carries TRBV19 and TRBJ1-5; 7 bases are shared with TRBD1. The germline gives CDR1 LNHDA, CDR2 SQIVND (reference sequence). CDR3 length equals 17 residues. The ends lost 6 bases at V and 4 bases at J; junction bases unmatched: 15. The CDR3 reads CASSRGVTGGGNQPQHF. The CDR3 DNA follows: TGTGCCAGTAGCAGGGGGGTAACAGGAGGAGGGAATCAGCCCCAGCATTTT.

This clone rates as medium-sized. The CDR3 coding sequence is TGTGCCAGCAGCTTAACGGTCCCGAACACCGGGGAGCTGTTTTTT. Translated: CASSLTVPNTGELFF. This chain connects TRBV11-3 to TRBJ2-2; D is unresolved. CDR1 and CDR2 (germline): SGHNT, YENEEA. The germline V and J ends were trimmed by 2 bases and 0 bases, with 7 bases remaining between them. CDR3 size: 15 residues.

This chain links TRBV1 with TRBJ1-4; TRBD1 is taken as the D call from the table, unchecked against the DNA. TRBV1 is listed as a pseudogene. The CDR3 is 13 residues long. This CDR3 reads CASSRQFNEKLFF. The DNA for the CDR3 is TGCGCCAGCAGCCGACAGTTTAATGAAAAACTGTTTTTT.

V usage is TRBV7-6 and J usage is TRBJ2-5; D possibly corresponds to TRBD1 (6 bases). Per the germline V gene, CDR1 is SGHVS and CDR2 is FNYEAQ. Trimming pared 5 bases from V and 5 bases from J, leaving 15 bases between. This CDR3 has 14 amino acids. The CDR3: CASSLSTGWETQYF. CDR3 in DNA: TGTGCCAGCAGCCTATCGACAGGATGGGAGACCCAGTACTTC. The whole variable domain, remainder taken from reference TRBV7-6 and TRBJ2-5, is GAGVSQSPRYKVTKRGQDVALRCDPISGHVSLYWYRQALGQGPEFLTYFNYEAQQDKSGLPNDRFSAERPEGSISTLTIQRTEQRDSAMYRCASSLSTGWETQYFGPGTRLLVL.

J is TRBJ1-2 and V is TRBV23-1; D not resolved. TRBV23-1 carries the ORF label, with uncertain function. Trimming cost V 6 bases and J 9 bases, with 17 bases left between them. This CDR3 contains 13 residues. The chain's CDR3 is CASSLAAWVRYTF. CDR3 nucleotide sequence: TGCGCCAGCAGCTTGGCCGCTTGGGTACGCTACACCTTC.

This chain uses TRBV4-1 with TRBJ2-1; the match to TRBD1 covers 8 bases. This CDR3 has 15 amino acids. The germline gives CDR1 MGHRA, CDR2 YSYEKL. The V gene end was trimmed by 1 base and the J gene end by 4 bases; junction bases not matched to a gene: 3. In DNA form, the CDR3 reads TGCGCCAGCAGCCAAGGCCAGGGGGCTTACAATGAGCAGTTCTTC. Amino acids: CASSQGQGAYNEQFF.

This clone is judged medium-sized (0.01 to 0.1%). CDR3: CASTYMEGRAQPQHF. CDR3 bases: TGTGCCAGCACTTATATGGAGGGCAGGGCCCAGCCCCAGCATTTT. V is TRBV6-8 and J is TRBJ1-5, with D possibly TRBD1 on 5 matching bases. CDR3 length: 15 residues. Germline V gene sequence: CDR1 MNHGY, CDR2 SAAAGT. Trimming cost V 7 bases and J 7 bases, with 20 bases left between them.

A few counts support this clone. The J gene is TRBJ2-5, the V gene TRBV9; 7 bases agree with TRBD2. This CDR3 comprises 12 residues. Germline loops: CDR1 SGDLS, CDR2 YYNGEE. V gave up 9 bases and J gave up 4 bases; unmatched junction bases: 6. CDR3 region: CATTSSGETQYF. As DNA, the CDR3 is TGTGCCACTACTTCTAGCGGAGAGACCCAGTACTTC. Complete variable domain (other parts from reference TRBV9 and TRBJ2-5): DSGVTQTPKHLITATGQRVTLRCSPRSGDLSVYWYQQSLDQGLQFLIQYYNGEERAKGNILERFSAQQFPDLHSELNLSSLELGDSALYFCATTSSGETQYFGPGTRLLVL.

V is TRBV19 and J is TRBJ2-5, with 9 bases aligning to TRBD2. Germline lookup yields CDR1 LNHDA and CDR2 SQIVND (reference sequence). V lost 5 bases and J lost 4; bases outside the gene matches: 11. This CDR3 region has 16 residues. CDR3 in DNA: TGTGCCAGTAGTGCACCGGGACTAGCTTCGATAGAGACCCAGTACTTC. Translation: CASSAPGLASIETQYF.

This clone has a handful of counts. The gene calls are TRBV11-3 and TRBJ2-2; TRBD2 aligns across 14 bases. The CDR3 runs 17 residues. With 5 bases clipped from V and 5 bases from J, the junction kept 7 bases outside the gene matches. Germline lookup yields CDR1 SGHNT and CDR2 YENEEA. CDR3 region: CASSPPGLAGETGELFF. The CDR3 coding sequence is TGTGCCAGCAGCCCCCCGGGACTAGCGGGGGAAACCGGGGAGCTGTTTTTT.

The chain is built from TRBV6-8 and TRBJ2-1, with D tentatively TRBD1 or TRBD2 (5 bases each). The CDR3 is 15 amino acids. V lost 4 bases, J lost 0 bases, and 10 bases lay in between. Germline assignment: CDR1 MNHGY and CDR2 SAAAGT. CDR3 in amino acids: CASSWDPSSYNEQFF. The CDR3 DNA follows: TGTGCCAGCAGTTGGGACCCCAGCTCCTACAATGAGCAGTTCTTC.

The rearrangement links TRBV19 to TRBJ2-6; TRBD1 or TRBD2 may be the D gene (6 bases each). Per the germline V gene, CDR1 is LNHDA and CDR2 is SQIVND (reference sequence). Trimming pared 3 bases from V and 4 bases from J, leaving 13 bases between. The CDR3 runs to 16 residues. The CDR3: CASSIDRREGANVLTF. For the CDR3, the DNA is TGTGCCAGTAGTATTGACAGGAGGGAAGGGGCCAACGTCCTGACTTTC.